This T cell receptor (beta chain) was retrieved from a study of OX40 agonist ivuxolimab in advanced cancers. Losses at the gene ends were 2 bases for V and 8 bases for J; bases not matched to a gene: 14. The germline gives CDR1 KGHSH, CDR2 LQKENI. There are 16 residues in the CDR3. Here immunoSEQ multiplex PCR was the method, and the copy in TCRdb shows in-frame clones only, minus some. The sample has roughly 18,000 clones; approximately 82% are singletons. The sequenced sample was CD4+ or CD8+ T cells sorted from blood, obtained in a trial of the OX40 agonist ivuxolimab. The V call is TRBV18, the J call TRBJ1-1; 7 positions match TRBD1. The sequence was collected from an adult with an advanced solid tumor such as melanoma, head and neck, liver or kidney cancer. The CDR3 reads CASSPGQVSRKIEAFF. The DNA of the CDR3 is TGTGCCAGCTCACCAGGACAGGTCAGTCGGAAGATCGAAGCTTTCTTT. The full variable domain, with the rest looked up from reference TRBV18 and TRBJ1-1, is NAGVMQNPRHLVRRRGQEARLRCSPMKGHSHVYWYRQLPEEGLKFMVYLQKENIIDESGMPKERFSAEFPKEGPSILRIQQVVRGDSAAYFCASSPGQVSRKIEAFFGQGTRLTVV.